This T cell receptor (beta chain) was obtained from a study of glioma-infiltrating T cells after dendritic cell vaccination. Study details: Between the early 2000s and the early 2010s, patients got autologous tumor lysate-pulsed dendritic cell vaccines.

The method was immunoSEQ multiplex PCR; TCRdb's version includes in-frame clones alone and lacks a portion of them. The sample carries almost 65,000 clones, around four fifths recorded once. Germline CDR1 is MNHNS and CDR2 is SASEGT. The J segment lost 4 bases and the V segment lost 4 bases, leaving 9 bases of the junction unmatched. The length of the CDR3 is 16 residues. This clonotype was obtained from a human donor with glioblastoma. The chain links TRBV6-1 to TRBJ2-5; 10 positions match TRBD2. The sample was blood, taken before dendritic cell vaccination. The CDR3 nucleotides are TGTGCCAGCAGTGGGGCGAGCGGGGGGGCGGGAGAGACCCAGTACTTC. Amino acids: CASSGASGGAGETQYF.